This TCR beta chain was profiled in a study of blood T cell repertoires in COVID-19 (dated by TCRdb to about 2020). Background for the entire study: Samples from collaborators originated in the United States, Italy and Spain and spanned both the acute and convalescent phases of COVID-19. A de-identified subject ID, COVID-19 status, age in years and sex were almost always included in the sample metadata. Where HLA class I and class II types were available, the types were taken from metadata supplied by the sample provider, not from assay-based typing. The prospective study material was composed of cDNA or gDNA derived from T cells, B-cell-depleted T cells, or PBMCs. Deeply sampled blood TCRbeta repertoires from subjects exposed to, actively infected with, or recovered from COVID-19 were included in the dataset. A freely available public database, intended as a resource for researchers studying the immune response to SARS-CoV-2, is where the repertoires were released. Samples came from the ongoing ImmuneRACE study (first 160 participants) plus 1,254 subjects from 6 global collaborators. Here is what the overall study found, with its caveats: The quantity of clinical and demographic metadata differed by source and by participant and was supplied without curation.

TCRbeta CDR3 regions were amplified from genomic DNA using the immunoSEQ Assay, a bias-controlled multiplex PCR. The authors' pipeline ran thus. The number of nucleated cells in each sample was estimated from the amplification of reference gene primers within the assay. Sequence reads were collapsed and filtered to measure the absolute abundance of every unique TCRbeta CDR3 rearrangement. Productive Simpson clonality was computed per sample as the square root of Simpson's diversity index over productive rearrangements. Sourced from immuneACCESS, this table was stored by TCRdb with only in-frame sequences that have V and J called. A share of the clones is absent; for the studies checked, an unresolved V gene accounts for under half, and the remainder has no known explanation. V and J calls plus clone size are reproduced from that table; the DNA served to infer D and trimming. Present in this sample are more than 55,000 clones, around 77% of which were seen just once. About a fifth of the sample is taken by the ten largest.

About this clone: The specificity of this receptor is unknown. Per-base qualities were not stored, and no clone one base away is much larger.

Each collaborating institution followed its own protocols to collect whole blood in K2EDTA tubes. For TCRbeta analysis, collaborator samples were shipped as frozen whole blood, as isolated PBMCs, or as DNA extracted from either sample type. Looking up the germline V gene yields CDR1 SGHTA and CDR2 FQGTGA. The cysteine opens and the phenylalanine closes a CDR3 of 17 amino acids. CDR3 DNA is the only sequence kept; it has 51 bases, read in frame from the first base. V sheds 5 bases and J sheds 9 bases, leaving 26 bases between their ends. The V and J genes are TRBV7-3 and TRBJ2-1; 6 matching bases give a weak D call of TRBD2. The TCR sequence derives from a man older than 75 with active or convalescent COVID-19. The source material was peripheral blood. The CDR3 protein is CASSPGVAEWGESEQFF. The DNA reads as follows: TGTGCCAGCAGCCCCGGGGTAGCGGAGTGGGGAGAGAGTGAGCAGTTCTTC.